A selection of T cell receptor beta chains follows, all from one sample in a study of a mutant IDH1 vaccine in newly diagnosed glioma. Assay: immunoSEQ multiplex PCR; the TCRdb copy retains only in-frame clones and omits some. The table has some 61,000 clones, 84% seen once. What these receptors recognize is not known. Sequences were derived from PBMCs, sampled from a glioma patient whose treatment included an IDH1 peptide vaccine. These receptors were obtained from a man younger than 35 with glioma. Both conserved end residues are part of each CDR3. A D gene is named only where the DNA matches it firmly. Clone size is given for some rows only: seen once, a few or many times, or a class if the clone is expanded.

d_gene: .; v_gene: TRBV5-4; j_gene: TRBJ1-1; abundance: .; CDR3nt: TGTGCCAGCAGCCCAGCGGAGGGTGAAGCTTTCTTT; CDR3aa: CASSPAEGEAFF
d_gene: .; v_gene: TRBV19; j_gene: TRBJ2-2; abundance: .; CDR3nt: TGTGCCAGTAGTGGAGCAGGGCACACCGGGGAGCTGTTTTTT; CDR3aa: CASSGAGHTGELFF
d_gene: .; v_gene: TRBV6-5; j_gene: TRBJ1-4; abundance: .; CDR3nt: TGTGCCAGCAAGGGTAGAGGGAAGGGCGAAAAACTGTTTTTT; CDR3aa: CASKGRGKGEKLFF
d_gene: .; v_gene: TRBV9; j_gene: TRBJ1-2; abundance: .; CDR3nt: TGTGCCAGCAGCGTTAGATCGGGGATTAACTATGGCTACACCTTC; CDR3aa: CASSVRSGINYGYTF
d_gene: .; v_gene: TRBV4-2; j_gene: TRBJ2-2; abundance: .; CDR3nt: TGTGCCAGCAGCCTAAGAGGGTTAAACACCGGGGAGCTGTTTTTT; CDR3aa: CASSLRGLNTGELFF
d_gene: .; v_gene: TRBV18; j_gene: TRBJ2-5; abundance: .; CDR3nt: TGTGCCAGCTCACCACGGGGGCGGCAAGAGACCCAGTACTTC; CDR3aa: CASSPRGRQETQYF
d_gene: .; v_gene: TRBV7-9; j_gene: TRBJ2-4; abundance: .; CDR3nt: TGTGCCAGCAGCCCTCTAGACGGGCTAAACATTCAGTACTTC; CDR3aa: CASSPLDGLNIQYF
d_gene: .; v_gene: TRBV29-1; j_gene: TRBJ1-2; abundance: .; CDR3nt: TGCAGCGTGATAGCAGGAGGATCTAACTATGGCTACACCTTC; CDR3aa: CSVIAGGSNYGYTF
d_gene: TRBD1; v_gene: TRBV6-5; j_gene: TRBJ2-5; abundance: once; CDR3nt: TGTGCCAGCAGTTACTCGATACAGGGGGGAAGAAAGACCCAGTACTTC; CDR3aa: CASSYSIQGGRKTQYF
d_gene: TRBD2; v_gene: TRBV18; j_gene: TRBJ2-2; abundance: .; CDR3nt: TGTGCCACCTATGGAGACCGGGAGGCCGACGGGGAGCTGTTTTTT; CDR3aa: CATYGDREADGELFF
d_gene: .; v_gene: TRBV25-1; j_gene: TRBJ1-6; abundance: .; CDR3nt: TGTGCCAGCAGTGCGGGGTACCTCTCTAATTCACCCCTCCACTTT; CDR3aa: CASSAGYLSNSPLHF
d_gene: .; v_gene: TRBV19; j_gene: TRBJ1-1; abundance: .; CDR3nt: TGTGCCAGTAGTATTCTTGGGCAGGGGATGACTGAAGCTTTCTTT; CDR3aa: CASSILGQGMTEAFF
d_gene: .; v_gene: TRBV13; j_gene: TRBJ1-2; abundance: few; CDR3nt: TGTGCCAGCAGCTTAGTAACAGACTATGGCTACACCTTC; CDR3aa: CASSLVTDYGYTF